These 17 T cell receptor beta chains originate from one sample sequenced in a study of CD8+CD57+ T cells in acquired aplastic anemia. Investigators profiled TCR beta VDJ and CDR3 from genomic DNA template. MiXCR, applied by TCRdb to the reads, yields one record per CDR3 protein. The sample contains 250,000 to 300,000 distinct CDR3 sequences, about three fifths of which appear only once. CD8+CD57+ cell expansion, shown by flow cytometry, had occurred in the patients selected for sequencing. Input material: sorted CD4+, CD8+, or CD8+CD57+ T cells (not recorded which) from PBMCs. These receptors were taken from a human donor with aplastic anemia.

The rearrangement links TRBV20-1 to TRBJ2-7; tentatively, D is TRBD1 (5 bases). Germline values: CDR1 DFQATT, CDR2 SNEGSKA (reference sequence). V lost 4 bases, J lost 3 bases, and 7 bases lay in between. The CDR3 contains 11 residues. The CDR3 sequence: CSATDIYEQYF. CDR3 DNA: TGCAGTGCTACGGACATCTACGAGCAGTACTTC.

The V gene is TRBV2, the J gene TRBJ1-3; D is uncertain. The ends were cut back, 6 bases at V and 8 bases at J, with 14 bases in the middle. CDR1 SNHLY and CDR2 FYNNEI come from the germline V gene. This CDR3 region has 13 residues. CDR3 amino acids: CASSGLAGYTIYF. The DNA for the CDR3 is TGTGCCAGCAGCGGACTAGCGGGTTACACCATATATTTT.

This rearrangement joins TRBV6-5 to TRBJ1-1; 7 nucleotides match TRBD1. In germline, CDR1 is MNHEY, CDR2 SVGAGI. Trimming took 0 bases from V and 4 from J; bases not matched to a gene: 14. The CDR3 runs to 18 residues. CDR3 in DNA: TGTGCCAGCAGTTACTCAATACCCGAGACAGGGATCGGCACTGAAGCTTTCTTT. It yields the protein CASSYSIPETGIGTEAFF.

CDR3 residues: CSVEEPDGNTIYF. The CDR3 DNA is TGCAGCGTTGAAGAACCGGACGGAAACACCATATATTTT. The chain combines TRBV29-1 with TRBJ1-3; D remains unclear. Trimming removed 0 bases from V and 4 bases from J, with 7 bases in between. This CDR3 has 13 amino acids. CDR1 and CDR2 from the germline V gene are SQVTM and ANQGSEA.

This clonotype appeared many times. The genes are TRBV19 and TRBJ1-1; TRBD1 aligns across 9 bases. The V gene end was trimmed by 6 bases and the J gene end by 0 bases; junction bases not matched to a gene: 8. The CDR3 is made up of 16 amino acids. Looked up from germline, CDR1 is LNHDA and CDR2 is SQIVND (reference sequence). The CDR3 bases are TGTGCCAGTAGCAACCTACAGGGGGCCTTGAACACTGAAGCTTTCTTT. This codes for CASSNLQGALNTEAFF.

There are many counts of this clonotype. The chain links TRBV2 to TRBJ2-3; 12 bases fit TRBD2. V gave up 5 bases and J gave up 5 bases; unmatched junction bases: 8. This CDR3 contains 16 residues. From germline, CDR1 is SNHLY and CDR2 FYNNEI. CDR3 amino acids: CASSYASGGDGDTQYF. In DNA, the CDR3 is TGTGCCAGCAGTTACGCTAGCGGGGGGGACGGAGATACGCAGTATTTT.

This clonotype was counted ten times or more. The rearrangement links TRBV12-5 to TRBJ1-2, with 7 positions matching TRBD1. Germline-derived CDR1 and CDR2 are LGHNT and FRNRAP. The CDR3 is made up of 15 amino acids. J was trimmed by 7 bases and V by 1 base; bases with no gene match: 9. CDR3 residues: CASGLERTGVVGYTF. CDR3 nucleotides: TGTGCTAGTGGTTTGGAAAGGACAGGAGTAGTTGGCTACACCTTC. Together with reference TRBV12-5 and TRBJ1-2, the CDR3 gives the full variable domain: DARVTQTPRHKVTEMGQEVTMRCQPILGHNTVFWYRQTMMQGLELLAYFRNRAPLDDSGMPKDRFSAEMPDATLATLKIQPSEPRDSAVYFCASGLERTGVVGYTFGSGTRLTVV.

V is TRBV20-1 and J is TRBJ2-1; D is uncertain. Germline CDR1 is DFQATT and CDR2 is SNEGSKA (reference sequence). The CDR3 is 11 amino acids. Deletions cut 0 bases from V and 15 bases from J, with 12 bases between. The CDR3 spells CSARDSQLGFF. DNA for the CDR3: TGCAGTGCTAGAGATAGCCAGCTAGGGTTCTTC.

The CDR3 DNA reads as TGTACCAGCAGCTTAACCGGGACAGGAGGGTACGGGGAGCTGTTTTTT. This sequence encodes CTSSLTGTGGYGELFF. J is TRBJ2-2 and V is TRBV7-2; 8 bases map to TRBD1. The CDR3 consists of 16 residues. V gave up 2 bases and J gave up 7 bases; unmatched junction bases: 9. The V gene's germline CDR1 is SGHTA and CDR2 FQGNSA.

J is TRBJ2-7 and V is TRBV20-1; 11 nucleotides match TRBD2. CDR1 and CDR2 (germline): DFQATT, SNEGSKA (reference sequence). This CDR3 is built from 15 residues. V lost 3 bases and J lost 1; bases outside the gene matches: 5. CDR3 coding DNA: TGCAGTGCTAGCCCGACTAGCGGGGCTTCCTACGAGCAGTACTTC. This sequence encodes CSASPTSGASYEQYF.

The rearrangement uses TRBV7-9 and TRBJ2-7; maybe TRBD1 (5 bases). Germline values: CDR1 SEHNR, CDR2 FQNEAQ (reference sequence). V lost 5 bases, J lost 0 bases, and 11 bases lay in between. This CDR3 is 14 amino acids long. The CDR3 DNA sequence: TGTGCCAGCAGCCGCCGGACACCCTCCTACGAGCAGTACTTC. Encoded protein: CASSRRTPSYEQYF.

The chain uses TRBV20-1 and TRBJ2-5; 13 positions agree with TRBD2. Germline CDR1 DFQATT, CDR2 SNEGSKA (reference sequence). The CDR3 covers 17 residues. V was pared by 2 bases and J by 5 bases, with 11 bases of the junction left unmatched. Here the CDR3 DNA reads TGCAGTGCTAGATCTTTTGGACTAGCGGGAGTAGTCGAGACCCAGTACTTC. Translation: CSARSFGLAGVVETQYF.

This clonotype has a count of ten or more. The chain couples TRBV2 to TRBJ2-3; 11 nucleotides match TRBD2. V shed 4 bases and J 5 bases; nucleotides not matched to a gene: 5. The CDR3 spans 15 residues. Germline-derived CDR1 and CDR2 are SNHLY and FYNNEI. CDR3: CASSGSGGGRDTQYF. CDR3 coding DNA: TGTGCCAGCAGTGGTAGCGGGGGGGGCAGAGATACGCAGTATTTT.

CDR3 coding DNA: TGTGCCATCAGTGAGTCACCGAGGGGAGGGTCTAATGAAAAACTGTTTTTT. Residues: CAISESPRGGSNEKLFF. J is TRBJ1-4 and V is TRBV10-3, with D possibly being TRBD1 (5 bases). The V gene's germline CDR1 is ENHRY and CDR2 SYGVKD. The CDR3 extends over 17 amino acids. Trimming left V 0 bases short and J 3 bases short, with 14 bases between.

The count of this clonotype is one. CDR3 bases: TGTGCCAGTAGTTGGAGATCAGGGCGGGGATATCAGCCCCAGCATTTT. Translated, it gives CASSWRSGRGYQPQHF. This chain joins TRBV19 and TRBJ1-5; weak D call: TRBD1 (5 bases). The ends were cut back, 5 bases at V and 5 bases at J, with 19 bases in the middle. Germline CDR1 is LNHDA and CDR2 is SQIVND (reference sequence). This CDR3 has 16 amino acids.

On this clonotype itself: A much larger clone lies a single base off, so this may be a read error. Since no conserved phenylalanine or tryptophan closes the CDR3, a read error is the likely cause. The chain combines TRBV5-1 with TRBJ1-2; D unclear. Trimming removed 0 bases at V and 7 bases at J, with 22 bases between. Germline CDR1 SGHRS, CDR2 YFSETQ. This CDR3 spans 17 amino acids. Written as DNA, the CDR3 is TGCGCCAGCAGCTTGGTTAGCAGGACGCGGGTCCTTGCTGGCTACACCTCC. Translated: CASSLVSRTRVLAGYTS.

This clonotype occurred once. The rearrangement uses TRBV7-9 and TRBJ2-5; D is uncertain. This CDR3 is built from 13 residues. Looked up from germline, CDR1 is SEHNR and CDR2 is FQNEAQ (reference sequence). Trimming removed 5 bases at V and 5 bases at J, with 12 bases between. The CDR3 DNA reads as TGTGCCAGCAGCCCAAGAGGCCCGGAGACCCAGTACTTC. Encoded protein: CASSPRGPETQYF.